The present entry profiles one T cell receptor beta chain with its context. Its antigen is unidentified. These data come from a study of vaccination effects on CD4 cells after COVID-19. This CDR3 comprises 12 residues. Germline V gene lookup returns CDR1 MDHEN and CDR2 SYDVKM. Trimming left V 6 bases short and J 7 bases short, with 10 bases between. Peptide-pool stimulation followed by sequencing identified expanded antigen-specific CD4+ clonotypes in the ViraFEST assay. Following 10 days of culture, CD4+ T cells were isolated. None of these healthy vaccinees had been infected with SARS-CoV-2 before vaccination. Clones were read by immunoSEQ multiplex PCR, and TCRdb kept only the in-frame ones, dropping some. This sample has 30,000 to 35,000 clones; around three quarters occur once, and the top ten carry around 25%.

Sequenced here: CD4+ T cells from PBMCs cultured with HCoV-OC43 spike peptides, sampled before COVID-19 vaccination. Described subset: HCoV-OC43 spike overlapping peptide pool stimulation. The chain combines TRBV28 with TRBJ2-1; D not certain. The sequence was collected from a human donor who received a COVID-19 vaccine. In DNA form, the CDR3 reads TGTGCCAGCAGCCCTTTAAAGAATGAGCAGTTCTTC. This gives the protein CASSPLKNEQFF.